Following are 8 T cell receptor beta chains from one sample sequenced in a study of blood T cells in healthy people across ages (dated by TCRdb to the mid-2010s). The library relied on 5' RACE. Reads for this sample came from an Illumina HiSeq 2500. The second PCR ran for roughly 7 to 12 cycles and used a J-beta primer mix along with a sample-barcoded 5' primer. TCRdb reprocessing: public reads trimmed at Q25 with fastp, clones called with MiXCR, in-frame beta chains kept. Here each entry gathers all rows of one CDR3 protein and keeps the most common genes and DNA. Within this sample are about 290,000 distinct CDR3 sequences, with 25% to 30% of them counted one time only. Roughly 30% of the sample rests with the top ten. Sequencing was carried out using blood. The receptors were sampled from a woman aged 65 to 85 in good health.

This sequence joins TRBV7-9 and TRBJ2-4; 11 nucleotides align to TRBD1. V was pared by 1 base and J by 6 bases, with 5 bases of the junction left unmatched. The CDR3 has 16 amino acids. The germline gives CDR1 SEHNR, CDR2 FQNEAQ (reference sequence). This CDR3 reads CASSLGVGTGGNIQYF. In DNA, the CDR3 is TGTGCCAGCAGCTTAGGGGTCGGGACAGGGGGAAACATTCAGTACTTC.

The genes are TRBV5-1 and TRBJ2-5; 8 nucleotides match TRBD1. This CDR3 is 15 amino acids long. The germline CDR1 and CDR2 sequences are SGHRS and YFSETQ. Losses at the gene ends were 7 bases for V and 1 base for J; bases not matched to a gene: 9. For the CDR3, the DNA is TGCGCCAGCGGGACGACAGGGGAAATCCAAGAGACCCAGTACTTC. This sequence encodes CASGTTGEIQETQYF. Variable domain in full (rest from reference TRBV5-1 and TRBJ2-5): KAGVTQTPRYLIKTRGQQVTLSCSPISGHRSVSWYQQTPGQGLQFLFEYFSETQRNKGNFPGRFSGRQFSNSRSEMNVSTLELGDSALYLCASGTTGEIQETQYFGPGTRLLVL.

This clonotype appeared a few times. This sequence joins TRBV15 and TRBJ2-2; D gene unclear. The CDR3 extends over 16 amino acids. V was clipped by 5 bases and J by 3 bases, with 16 bases between them. Germline assignment: CDR1 LNHNV and CDR2 YYDKDF (reference sequence). CDR3 sequence reads: CATSGRRFRDTGELFF. The CDR3 DNA is TGTGCCACCAGCGGCAGACGGTTTCGTGACACCGGGGAGCTGTTTTTT.

The chain recombines TRBV20-1 with TRBJ1-5; D unclear. Germline lookup yields CDR1 DFQATT and CDR2 SNEGSKA (reference sequence). The V gene lost 0 bases and the J gene lost 7 bases, with 13 bases spanning the gap. The CDR3 length is 14 residues. In DNA, the CDR3 is TGCAGTGCTAGAGATTCCGGGGTTGGGCAGCCCCAGCATTTT. Translating it yields CSARDSGVGQPQHF.

The chain recombines TRBV10-3 with TRBJ2-5; D is unclear. The J call may be mistaken, given a closer DNA end match to TRBJ2-1. Germline-derived CDR1 and CDR2 are ENHRY and SYGVKD. This CDR3 contains 11 residues. The CDR3, as DNA: TGTGCCATCAGTGAGGGAAATGAGCAGTTCTTC. This translates into CAISEGNEQFF.

This chain links TRBV7-3 with TRBJ2-5; maybe TRBD2 (7 bases). The CDR3 consists of 17 residues. CDR1 is SGHTA, CDR2 FQGTGA, per germline. Deletions cut 6 bases from V and 0 bases from J, with 20 bases between. CDR3 sequence reads: CASRASRGGAYQETQYF. CDR3 nucleotide sequence: TGTGCCAGCAGGGCCTCTCGTGGGGGGGCATACCAAGAGACCCAGTACTTC.

This clonotype was observed once. The chain combines TRBV3-1 with TRBJ1-2; 7 bases map to TRBD1. Trimming at V came to 4 bases and at J to 2 bases, leaving 13 bases not matched to a gene. CDR1 is LGHDT, CDR2 YNNKEL, per germline (reference sequence). The CDR3 sequence is 17 residues long. CDR3 in DNA: TGTGCCAGCAGCCGGCTCCCAACGGGACAGAGAAACTATGGCTACACCTTC. Translated, it gives CASSRLPTGQRNYGYTF.

The chain has TRBV6-5 and TRBJ2-7; D possibly corresponds to TRBD2 (6 bases). This CDR3 has 14 residues. Looked up from germline, CDR1 is MNHEY and CDR2 is SVGAGI. The V and J ends lost 6 bases and 4 bases respectively, with 16 bases between them. CDR3 DNA sequence: TGTGCCAGCAGCCCCCGTGGAGGGCAGTACGAGCAGTACTTC. Residues: CASSPRGGQYEQYF.